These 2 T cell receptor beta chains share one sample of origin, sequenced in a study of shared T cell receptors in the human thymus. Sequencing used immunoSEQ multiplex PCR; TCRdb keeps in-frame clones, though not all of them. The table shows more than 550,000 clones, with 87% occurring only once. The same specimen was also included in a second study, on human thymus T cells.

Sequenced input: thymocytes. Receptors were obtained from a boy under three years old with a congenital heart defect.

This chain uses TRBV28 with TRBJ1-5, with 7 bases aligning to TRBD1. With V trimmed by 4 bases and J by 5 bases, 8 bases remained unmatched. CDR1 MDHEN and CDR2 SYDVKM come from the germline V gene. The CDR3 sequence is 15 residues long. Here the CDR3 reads CASSYRGRLYQPQHF. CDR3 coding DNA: TGTGCCAGCAGTTACAGGGGTAGACTGTATCAGCCCCAGCATTTT.

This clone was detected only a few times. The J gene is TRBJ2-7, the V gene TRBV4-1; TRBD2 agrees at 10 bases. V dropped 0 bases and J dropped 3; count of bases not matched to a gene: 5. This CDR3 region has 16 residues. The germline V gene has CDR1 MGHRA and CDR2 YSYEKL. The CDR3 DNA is TGCGCCAGCAGCCAAGAGGCGACTAGCGGGCTCTACGAGCAGTACTTC. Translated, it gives CASSQEATSGLYEQYF.